Here is one TCR beta chain with its context. Antigen: not known. This entry belongs to a study of T cell responses to AZD1222 COVID-19 vaccine. The study's findings and limits: Spike-specific TCR breadth and depth both grew after two AZD1222 doses. Dominant CD4 TCR responses targeted spike regions 160-218 and 743-854.

The CDR3 loop spans 14 amino acids. Trimming cost V 1 base and J 2 bases, with 7 bases left between them. Germline CDR1 is MGHDK and CDR2 is SYGVNS. Data came from immunoSEQ multiplex PCR; TCRdb stores just in-frame clones and leaves some out. The sample records 200,000 to 250,000 clones, roughly 91% being singletons. Sequencing was performed on peripheral blood, taken on day 0 of MenACWY control vaccination. This chain links TRBV25-1 with TRBJ2-3; D call uncertain. The source of this sequence is an adult in good health. The CDR3 DNA follows: TGTGCCAGCAGTGAATTCTCCCTCACAGATACGCAGTATTTT. Its translation: CASSEFSLTDTQYF.